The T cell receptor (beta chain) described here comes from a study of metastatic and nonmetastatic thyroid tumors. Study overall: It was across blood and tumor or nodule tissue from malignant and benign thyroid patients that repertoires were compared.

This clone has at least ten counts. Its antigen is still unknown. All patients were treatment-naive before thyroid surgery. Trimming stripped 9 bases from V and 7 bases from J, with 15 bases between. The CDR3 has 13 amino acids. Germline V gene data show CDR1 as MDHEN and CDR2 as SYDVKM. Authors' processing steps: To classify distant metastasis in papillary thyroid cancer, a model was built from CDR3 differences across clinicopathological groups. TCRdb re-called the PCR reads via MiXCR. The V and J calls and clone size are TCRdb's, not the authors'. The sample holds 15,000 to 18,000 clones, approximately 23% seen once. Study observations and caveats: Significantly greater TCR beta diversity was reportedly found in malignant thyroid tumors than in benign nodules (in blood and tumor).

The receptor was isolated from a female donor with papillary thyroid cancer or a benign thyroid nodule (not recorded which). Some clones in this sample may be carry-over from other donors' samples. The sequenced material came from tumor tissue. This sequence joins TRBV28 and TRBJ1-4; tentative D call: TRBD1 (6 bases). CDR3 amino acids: CASRGAGREKLFF. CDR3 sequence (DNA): TGTGCCAGTCGGGGGGCAGGGCGTGAAAAACTGTTTTTT.